A single sample is the source of the 15 T cell receptor beta chains below, sequenced in a study of blood T cell repertoires in COVID-19. Method: immunoSEQ multiplex PCR; TCRdb's copy keeps in-frame clones and lacks some. This table has just over 150,000 clones, 85% to 90% appearing once. The specimen was peripheral blood. These receptors were taken from a woman aged 40 to 50 with acute or convalescent COVID-19.

The chain employs TRBV19 and TRBJ2-7; D unresolved. The germline V gene has CDR1 LNHDA and CDR2 SQIVND (reference sequence). The CDR3 runs 12 residues. V lost 6 bases and J lost 1, with 7 bases in between. The DNA of the CDR3 is TGTGCCAGTAGCTCCAGTTCCTACGAGCAGTACTTC. It is translated as CASSSSSYEQYF.

J is TRBJ2-1 and V is TRBV3-1 (or the pseudogene TRBV3-2); TRBD2 matches at 9 bases. J lost 6 bases, V lost 2 bases, and 11 bases had no gene match. CDR1 is LGHDT and CDR2 is YNNKEL in the germline V gene (reference sequence). The CDR3 is 17 residues long. The CDR3, as DNA: TGTGCCAGCAGCCAATGGGCTAGCGGGACCCTTGGCAATGAGCAGTTCTTC. Its protein is CASSQWASGTLGNEQFF.

The genes are TRBV5-1 and TRBJ2-2; 8 bases match TRBD1. Germline trimming cut 7 bases from V and 0 bases from J; bases unmatched to any gene: 2. The CDR3 is 14 residues long. Germline V gives CDR1 SGHRS, CDR2 YFSETQ. DNA for the CDR3: TGCGCCAGCCGACAGGGGTCGAACACCGGGGAGCTGTTTTTT. It yields the protein CASRQGSNTGELFF.

This clone was observed once. CDR3 amino acids: CASSPPMNEQFF. The CDR3 DNA follows: TGTGCCAGCAGTCCCCCAATGAATGAGCAGTTCTTC. The rearrangement links TRBV28 to TRBJ2-1, with unresolved D. Germline V gene data show CDR1 as MDHEN and CDR2 as SYDVKM. The CDR3 has 12 residues. V lost 5 bases and J 7 bases, leaving 9 bases between the germline ends.

As concerns this clone: The junction differs from germline at one of its ends, possibly a read error. Other DNA sequences in this sample translate to the same CDR3. The chain recombines TRBV14 with TRBJ2-7; 11 bases agree with TRBD2. Germline-derived CDR1 and CDR2 are SGHDN and FVKESK. The CDR3 extends over 14 amino acids. CDR3 sequence reads: CASSPSGRFREQYF. The CDR3 region has the DNA TGTGCCAGCAGCCCTAGCGGGAGGTTTCGGGAGCAATACTTC.

The chain uses TRBV29-1 and TRBJ2-1, with D possibly being TRBD2 (5 bases). Germline lookup yields CDR1 SQVTM and CDR2 ANQGSEA. Trimming cost V 0 bases and J 0 bases, with 9 bases left between them. This CDR3 is 15 amino acids long. The CDR3 DNA sequence: TGCAGCGTTGAAGATTGGCGGGTCTCCTACAATGAGCAGTTCTTC. This encodes CSVEDWRVSYNEQFF.

The chain combines TRBV15 with TRBJ2-4, with D tentatively TRBD1 (5 bases). Germline CDR1 is LNHNV and CDR2 is YYDKDF (reference sequence). This CDR3 spans 17 amino acids. Trimming cost V 0 bases and J 6 bases, with 18 bases left between them. The CDR3 loop reads CATSRETVGTGGNIQYF. CDR3 coding DNA: TGTGCCACCAGCAGAGAGACCGTAGGCACAGGCGGAAACATTCAGTACTTC.

The chain recombines TRBV7-3 with TRBJ2-1; D perhaps matches TRBD1 (6 bases). This CDR3 spans 13 amino acids. V was shortened by 5 bases and J by 3 bases, with 8 bases between the two germline ends. Germline V gene lookup returns CDR1 SGHTA and CDR2 FQGTGA. The CDR3 DNA reads as TGTGCCAGCAGCATGGACAGCTACAATGAGCAGTTCTTC. It is translated as CASSMDSYNEQFF.

The chain uses TRBV7-9 and TRBJ1-2, with TRBD1 identical over 8 bases. V lost 5 bases to trimming and J lost 4 bases; unmatched junction nucleotides: 6. Germline V lookup: CDR1 SEHNR, CDR2 FQNEAQ (reference sequence). The CDR3 sequence is 14 residues long. This chain's CDR3 is CASSLSGGIYGYTF. For the CDR3, the DNA is TGTGCCAGCAGCCTATCAGGGGGCATCTATGGCTACACCTTC.

The chain is built from TRBV27 and TRBJ1-2; D gene ambiguous. CDR1 MNHEY and CDR2 SMNVEV come from the germline V gene (reference sequence). The ends were cut back, 4 bases at V and 6 bases at J, with 12 bases in the middle. CDR3 length: 13 residues. CDR3 DNA: TGTGCCAGCAGTTCGGCCAAGCGAGATGGCTACACCTTC. Translation gives CASSSAKRDGYTF.

The rearrangement links TRBV18 to TRBJ1-5, with D hard to call. The CDR3 totals 11 residues. V gave up 6 bases and J gave up 5 bases, with 5 bases separating them. In germline, CDR1 is KGHSH, CDR2 LQKENI. The CDR3 DNA sequence: TGTGCCAGCTCTCGAGATCAGCCCCAGCATTTT. Translated: CASSRDQPQHF.

The chain joins TRBV11-2 to TRBJ2-7, with 7 bases lining up with TRBD1. This CDR3 spans 15 amino acids. Germline V gene sequence: CDR1 SGHAT, CDR2 FQNNGV. V lost 8 bases and J lost 4; bases outside the gene matches: 14. The CDR3 here is CASGQDGQAFYEQYF. In DNA, the CDR3 is TGTGCCAGCGGTCAGGACGGACAGGCCTTTTACGAGCAGTACTTC.

The chain uses TRBV27 and TRBJ2-7; TRBD2 matches at 8 bases. This CDR3 is built from 15 residues. Germline V gene data show CDR1 as MNHEY and CDR2 as SMNVEV (reference sequence). V lost 2 bases, J lost 2 bases, and 5 bases stayed unmatched. CDR3 loop: CASSLRRGATYEQYF. CDR3 in DNA: TGTGCCAGCAGTTTACGGCGGGGGGCTACCTACGAGCAGTACTTC.

Written as DNA, the CDR3 is TGCGCCAGCAGCGCATTTTATGCGGGAGGAGATACGCAGTATTTT. It translates to CASSAFYAGGDTQYF. The chain combines TRBV5-1 with TRBJ2-3; 8 bases line up with TRBD2. The germline V gene encodes CDR1 SGHRS and CDR2 YFSETQ. This CDR3 spans 15 amino acids. V was pared by 4 bases and J by 5 bases, with 9 bases of the junction left unmatched. Using reference TRBV5-1 and TRBJ2-3 for the parts outside the CDR3, the full variable domain is KAGVTQTPRYLIKTRGQQVTLSCSPISGHRSVSWYQQTPGQGLQFLFEYFSETQRNKGNFPGRFSGRQFSNSRSEMNVSTLELGDSALYLCASSAFYAGGDTQYFGPGTRLTVL.

V and J are TRBV4-1 and TRBJ1-2; D perhaps matches TRBD1 (6 bases). The germline gives CDR1 MGHRA, CDR2 YSYEKL. CDR3 length: 14 amino acids. V dropped 1 base and J dropped 8 bases, with 14 bases sitting between them. CDR3 nucleotides: TGCGCCAGCAGCCAAGTTCCAGGGGATCAGGGCTACACCTTC. It is translated as CASSQVPGDQGYTF.